The present T cell receptor beta chain was sequenced within a study of T cells in Graves' hyperthyroidism and ophthalmopathy. Template material for amplifying TCR beta CDR3 regions consisted of RNA transcripts. Carried out on the TCR CDR3, a first-round RT-PCR used the HTBI primer set. TCRdb re-called the multiplex PCR reads with MiXCR, one entry per CDR3 protein. The table includes over 400,000 distinct CDR3 sequences, about 15% detected once. This clonotype was recorded at least ten times. Its antigen is unknown. Ophthalmopathy in the patients scored at least 3 on Clinical Activity Score and at least 4 on NOSPECS grade, lasting under 3 months. It was uncontrolled infection, other autoimmune disease, pregnancy or lactation that excluded patients. Clinical symptoms, serum thyroxine, TRAb, thyroid ultrasound and orbital computed tomography informed diagnoses. Trimming took off 2 bases at V and 3 bases at J, with 17 bases between the two ends. The germline CDR1 and CDR2 sequences are SGHAT and FQNNGV. The CDR3 consists of 16 residues.

Findings of the study overall: A median about 6 months before onset, the model predicted ophthalmopathy.

The sample consisted of blood. This TCR was recovered from a man between 18 and 29 years old with Graves' ophthalmopathy. The V and J genes are TRBV11-2 and TRBJ2-7; perhaps TRBD1 as D (6 bases). The chain's CDR3 is CASSLRLQGKFYEQYF. CDR3 coding DNA: TGTGCCAGCAGCTTAAGGCTTCAGGGGAAGTTCTACGAGCAGTACTTC.